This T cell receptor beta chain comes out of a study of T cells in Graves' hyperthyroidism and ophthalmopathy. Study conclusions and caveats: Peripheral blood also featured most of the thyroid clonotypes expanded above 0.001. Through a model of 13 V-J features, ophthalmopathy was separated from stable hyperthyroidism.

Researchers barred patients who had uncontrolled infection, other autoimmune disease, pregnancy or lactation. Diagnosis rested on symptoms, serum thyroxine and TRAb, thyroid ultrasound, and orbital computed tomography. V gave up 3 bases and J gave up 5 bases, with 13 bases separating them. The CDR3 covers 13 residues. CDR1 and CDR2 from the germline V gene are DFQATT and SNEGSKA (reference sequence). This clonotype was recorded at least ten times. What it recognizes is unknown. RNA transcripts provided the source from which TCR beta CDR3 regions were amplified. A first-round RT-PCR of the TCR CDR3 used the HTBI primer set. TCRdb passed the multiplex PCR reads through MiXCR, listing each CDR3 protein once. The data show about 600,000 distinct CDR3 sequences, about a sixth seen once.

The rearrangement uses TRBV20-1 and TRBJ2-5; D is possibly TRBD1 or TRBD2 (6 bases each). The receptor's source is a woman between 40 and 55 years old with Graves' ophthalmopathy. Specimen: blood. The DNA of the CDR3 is TGCAGTGCTAGCGGGGGCCTTAGGGAGACCCAGTACTTC. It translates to CSASGGLRETQYF.